The 28 T cell receptor beta chains in this list originate from one sample, sequenced in a study of T cells in Graves' hyperthyroidism and ophthalmopathy. There were TCR beta CDR3 regions amplified from RNA transcripts. Primed by the HTBI set, a first-round RT-PCR was run on the TCR CDR3. One entry per CDR3 protein, called by TCRdb with MiXCR from the multiplex PCR reads. The data contain about 180,000 distinct CDR3 sequences, about 17% of them singletons. The material sequenced was blood. These receptors came from a woman aged 45-65 years with Graves' hyperthyroidism.

This clonotype showed up many times. This chain joins TRBV6-1 and TRBJ1-2, with a tentative D call TRBD1 (5 bases). Germline CDR1 and CDR2: MNHNS and SASEGT. This CDR3 spans 14 amino acids. V dropped 6 bases and J dropped 8 bases, with 19 bases sitting between them. In DNA, the CDR3 is TGTGCCAGCAGCCGGGCCAGACAGTTAGGAGGCTACACCTTC. Amino acid sequence: CASSRARQLGGYTF.

This clonotype has a count of ten or more. The gene calls are TRBV3-2 and TRBJ1-5; TRBD1 is taken as the D call from the table, unchecked against the DNA. TRBV3-2 is annotated as a pseudogene. This CDR3 is 16 amino acids long. The CDR3 sequence is CASSQDPGDGNQPQHF. CDR3 DNA sequence: TGTGCCAGCAGCCAAGACCCAGGGGACGGCAATCAGCCCCAGCATTTT.

This clonotype was counted between two and nine times. V is TRBV6-5 and J is TRBJ1-4; no clear D. The V end lost 2 bases, the J end lost 7 bases, and 17 bases lay between the germline ends. Germline V gene sequence: CDR1 MNHEY, CDR2 SVGAGI. The CDR3 has 16 amino acids. The CDR3 is CASSYTTGRGGEKLFF. CDR3 bases: TGTGCCAGCAGTTACACTACGGGCCGGGGAGGTGAAAAACTGTTTTTT.

This clonotype was seen repeatedly, ten times or more. The rearrangement uses TRBV19 and TRBJ2-2; D is possibly TRBD2 (5 bases). The CDR3 length is 15 residues. V shed 5 bases and J shed 8 bases, with 18 bases lying between them. Germline lookup yields CDR1 LNHDA and CDR2 SQIVND (reference sequence). The CDR3 sequence is CASSLPRVYIGELFF. For the CDR3, the DNA is TGTGCCAGTAGTCTCCCGAGGGTCTACATAGGGGAGCTGTTTTTT.

The sample holds many counts of this clonotype. The rearrangement uses TRBV14 and TRBJ2-5, with a possible D match to TRBD2 (6 bases). Germline V gene lookup returns CDR1 SGHDN and CDR2 FVKESK. Trimming stripped 0 bases from V and 3 bases from J, with 11 bases between. This CDR3 comprises 15 residues. The DNA for the CDR3 is TGTGCCAGCAGCCAAGAGGAGGGGTTGGAAGAGACCCAGTACTTC. Its translation is CASSQEEGLEETQYF.

A few counts support this clonotype. The genes are TRBV5-6 and TRBJ2-2; 8 bases are a match to TRBD2. The CDR3 is 15 residues long. With V trimmed by 4 bases and J by 2 bases, 4 bases remained unmatched. Germline V gives CDR1 SGHDT, CDR2 YYEEEE. CDR3 in amino acids: CASSMRGANTGELFF. The CDR3 nucleotides read TGTGCCAGCAGCATGCGGGGGGCCAACACCGGGGAGCTGTTTTTT.

This CDR3 is CASSLDGGSAPYEQYF. For the CDR3, the DNA is TGTGCCAGCAGCTTGGACGGGGGAAGCGCCCCCTACGAGCAGTACTTC. V usage is TRBV13 and J usage is TRBJ2-7, with a weak D call TRBD2 (6 bases). Germline V gene lookup returns CDR1 PRHDT and CDR2 FYEKMQ (reference sequence). With 3 bases removed from V and 2 bases from J, the gap between germline ends came to 17 bases. CDR3 length: 16 amino acids.

In its sample, this clonotype was seen many times. The V gene is TRBV2, the J gene TRBJ1-4, with no clear D. The CDR3 covers 12 residues. In germline, CDR1 is SNHLY, CDR2 FYNNEI. Trimming left V 6 bases short and J 7 bases short, with 9 bases between. Here the CDR3 reads CASRTLSEKLFF. CDR3 bases: TGTGCCAGCAGGACCCTAAGTGAAAAACTGTTTTTT.

This clonotype has ten or more counts. V and J are TRBV20-1 and TRBJ2-1; 8 nucleotides line up with TRBD2. V dropped 3 bases and J dropped 7; count of bases not matched to a gene: 5. The CDR3 runs to 13 residues. CDR1 and CDR2 (germline): DFQATT, SNEGSKA (reference sequence). DNA for the CDR3: TGCAGTGCTAGGTTGCGGGGGGTAAATGAGCAGTTCTTC. This sequence encodes CSARLRGVNEQFF.

In its sample, this clonotype was seen a few times. The chain carries TRBV4-3 and TRBJ2-7, with unresolved D. The CDR3 has 17 residues. CDR1 and CDR2 from the germline V gene are LGHNA and YSLEER. V was clipped by 1 base and J by 0 bases, with 16 bases between them. The CDR3: CASSQGSVLEYSYEQYF. DNA of the CDR3: TGCGCCAGCAGCCAAGGGTCGGTCCTTGAATACTCCTACGAGCAGTACTTC.

This clonotype was recorded at least ten times. This chain connects TRBV11-3 to TRBJ2-1; D possibly corresponds to TRBD1 (7 bases). Germline assignment: CDR1 SGHNT and CDR2 YENEEA. V was cut by 0 bases and J by 0 bases, with 12 bases left in between. There are 17 residues in the CDR3. In DNA, the CDR3 is TGTGCCAGCAGCTTAGATCAGGGGGGTAGCTCCTACAATGAGCAGTTCTTC. The encoded protein is CASSLDQGGSSYNEQFF. The whole variable domain, remainder taken from reference TRBV11-3 and TRBJ2-1, is EAGVVQSPRYKIIEKKQPVAFWCNPISGHNTLYWYLQNLGQGPELLIRYENEEAVDDSQLPKDRFSAERLKGVDSTLKIQPAELGDSAVYLCASSLDQGGSSYNEQFFGPGTRLTVL.

This clonotype was detected ten times or more. The gene calls are TRBV2 and TRBJ2-2; the match to TRBD2 covers 8 bases. This CDR3 is built from 15 residues. The V gene end was trimmed by 10 bases and the J gene end by 3 bases; junction bases not matched to a gene: 10. Per the germline V gene, CDR1 is SNHLY and CDR2 is FYNNEI. CDR3 bases: TGTGCCACCGGGGGGGCCGTAAAACACACCGGGGAGCTGTTTTTT. Its translation is CATGGAVKHTGELFF.

This clonotype has a handful of counts. This chain connects TRBV20-1 to TRBJ2-7; 9 positions match TRBD1. Germline CDR1 DFQATT, CDR2 SNEGSKA (reference sequence). The length of the CDR3 is 12 residues. V trimming: 6 bases; J trimming: 3 bases; junction bases outside the gene matches: 3. This chain's CDR3 is CSAPGQGYEQYF. Written as DNA, the CDR3 is TGCAGTGCGCCGGGACAGGGCTACGAGCAGTACTTC.

V gene TRBV24-1 combines with J gene TRBJ1-1, with a tentative D call TRBD1 (5 bases). Trimming took off 4 bases at V and 11 bases at J, with 13 bases between the two ends. The CDR3 sequence is 12 residues long. From germline, CDR1 is KGHDR and CDR2 SFDVKD. The CDR3 loop is CATSDPRGTAFF. The CDR3 DNA follows: TGTGCCACCAGTGACCCACGTGGGACGGCTTTCTTT.

There are many counts of this clonotype. The chain recombines TRBV27 with TRBJ1-2, with D unresolved. Germline V lookup: CDR1 MNHEY, CDR2 SMNVEV (reference sequence). This CDR3 spans 15 amino acids. The germline V and J ends were trimmed by 0 bases and 5 bases, with 13 bases remaining between them. The CDR3 is CASSLSLFGPYGYTF. The CDR3 DNA reads as TGTGCCAGCAGTTTATCTCTATTTGGGCCTTATGGCTACACCTTC.

This clonotype was seen ten or more times. V gene TRBV12-3 or TRBV12-4 combines with J gene TRBJ2-1, with D perhaps matching TRBD2 (6 bases). Between the trimmed V and J ends, which lost 5 bases and 4 bases, there was a span of 15 bases. The CDR3 covers 15 residues. Here the CDR3 reads CASSVRDLGYNEQFF. CDR3 DNA sequence: TGTGCCAGCAGTGTCAGGGACTTGGGGTACAATGAGCAGTTCTTC.

In its sample, this clonotype was seen many times. The rearrangement links TRBV25-1 to TRBJ2-3; 9 bases align to TRBD1. Trimming at V came to 4 bases and at J to 0 bases, leaving 8 bases not matched to a gene. There are 17 residues in the CDR3. CDR1 is MGHDK and CDR2 is SYGVNS in the germline V gene. The CDR3 reads CASSGARGTGSTDTQYF. The CDR3 nucleotides are TGTGCCAGCAGTGGTGCTAGGGGGACAGGGAGCACAGATACGCAGTATTTT. Drawing the rest from reference TRBV25-1 and TRBJ2-3, the complete variable domain is EADIYQTPRYLVIGTGKKITLECSQTMGHDKMYWYQQDPGMELHLIHYSYGVNSTEKGDLSSESTVSRIRTEHFPLTLESARPSHTSQYLCASSGARGTGSTDTQYFGPGTRLTVL.

This clonotype appeared many times. V usage is TRBV6-1 and J usage is TRBJ2-7; tentatively, D is TRBD1 or TRBD2 (7 bases each). The CDR3 extends over 18 amino acids. CDR1 is MNHNS, CDR2 SASEGT, per germline. Between the trimmed V and J ends, which lost 6 bases and 3 bases, there was a span of 27 bases. The DNA of the CDR3 is TGTGCCAGCAGCAGGGAGGGGGCGTTGCCCGGCGCCCTCTACGAGCAGTACTTC. Protein product: CASSREGALPGALYEQYF.

This clonotype has only a few counts. This chain connects TRBV5-1 to TRBJ1-6; D call uncertain. CDR1 and CDR2 (germline): SGHRS, YFSETQ. V lost 0 bases and J lost 10, with 11 bases in between. CDR3 length: 14 amino acids. CDR3: CASSLEGVRSPLHF. CDR3 DNA sequence: TGCGCCAGCAGCTTGGAGGGAGTGAGGTCACCCCTCCACTTT.

This clonotype was found many times. The chain carries TRBV6-2 or TRBV6-3 and TRBJ1-2; 8 bases align to TRBD1. The CDR3 totals 14 residues. The J segment lost 7 bases and the V segment lost 2 bases, leaving 6 bases of the junction unmatched. Germline V gives CDR1 MNHEY, CDR2 SVGEGT. CDR3 DNA sequence: TGTGCCAGCAGTTACACAGGGGGTAGTTCTGGCTACACCTTC. Encoded protein: CASSYTGGSSGYTF.

The CDR3 is CASSYKGTADEQFF. The CDR3 DNA is TGTGCCAGCAGTTACAAAGGGACAGCTGATGAGCAGTTCTTC. The gene calls are TRBV6-1 and TRBJ2-1, with 7 bases matching TRBD1. Per the germline V gene, CDR1 is MNHNS and CDR2 is SASEGT. With V trimmed by 5 bases and J by 8 bases, 9 bases remained unmatched. The CDR3 consists of 14 residues.

This clonotype has a count of ten or more. The chain combines TRBV6-1 with TRBJ1-6, with D perhaps TRBD1 (6 bases). This CDR3 contains 15 residues. The germline V gene has CDR1 MNHNS and CDR2 SASEGT. V lost 2 bases to trimming and J lost 9 bases, with 14 bases between them. CDR3 coding DNA: TGTGCCAGCAGTGAAAACAGGGTAATCGGTTCACCCCTCCACTTT. Its translation is CASSENRVIGSPLHF.

Many counts were recorded for this clonotype. Being one base from a much bigger clone, this may be a read error. The V call is TRBV27, the J call TRBJ2-2; no clear D gene. CDR1 and CDR2 from the germline V gene are MNHEY and SMNVEV (reference sequence). The CDR3 loop spans 11 amino acids. V lost 3 bases to trimming and J lost 6 bases, with 2 bases between them. CDR3: CASSFAGELFF. CDR3 coding DNA: TGTGCCAGCAGTTTTGCCGGGGAGCTGTTTTTT.

This clonotype has ten or more counts. The J gene is TRBJ1-5, the V gene TRBV6-1, with a tentative D call TRBD1 (5 bases). The germline V gene has CDR1 MNHNS and CDR2 SASEGT. Trimming removed 7 bases at V and 8 bases at J, with 24 bases between. The CDR3 sequence is 16 residues long. CDR3 sequence reads: CASKNLPAGTVEPQHF. The CDR3 DNA follows: TGTGCCAGCAAGAATCTACCGGCAGGGACTGTGGAGCCCCAGCATTTT.

There are many counts of this clonotype. The chain joins TRBV28 to TRBJ1-6; the match to TRBD1 covers 8 bases. The V segment lost 6 bases and the J segment 9 bases; nucleotides outside the gene matches: 4. This CDR3 contains 13 residues. CDR1 MDHEN and CDR2 SYDVKM come from the germline V gene. This CDR3 reads CASRTGTGSPLHF. DNA for the CDR3: TGTGCCAGCAGGACCGGGACAGGTTCACCCCTCCACTTT.

The gene calls are TRBV5-5 and TRBJ1-6; no clear D gene. The CDR3 is made up of 17 amino acids. Trimming left V 2 bases short and J 0 bases short, with 12 bases between. CDR1 is SGHKS and CDR2 is YYEKEE in the germline V gene (reference sequence). The CDR3 sequence is CASSLRGFSSYNSPLHF. For the CDR3, the DNA is TGTGCCAGCAGCTTACGAGGGTTCAGCTCCTATAATTCACCCCTCCACTTT. The variable domain in full, with the rest retrieved from reference TRBV5-5 and TRBJ1-6, is DAGVTQSPTHLIKTRGQQVTLRCSPISGHKSVSWYQQVLGQGPQFIFQYYEKEERGRGNFPDRFSARQFPNYSSELNVNALLLGDSALYLCASSLRGFSSYNSPLHFGNGTRLTVT.

There are many counts of this clonotype. In DNA, the CDR3 is TGCAGTGCCCCGAAGGGGACAGGGTATTCACCCCTCCACTTT. Residues: CSAPKGTGYSPLHF. This chain connects TRBV20-1 to TRBJ1-6, with 9 bases aligning to TRBD1. CDR3 length equals 14 residues. Trimming removed 6 bases from V and 8 bases from J; junction bases left unmatched: 8. Per germline, CDR1 DFQATT and CDR2 SNEGSKA (reference sequence).

This clonotype has ten or more counts. J is TRBJ2-5 and V is TRBV11-2; no reliable D call. V lost 1 base to trimming and J lost 5 bases, with 17 bases between them. The V gene's germline CDR1 is SGHAT and CDR2 FQNNGV. The CDR3 spans 16 residues. CDR3 coding DNA: TGTGCCAGCAGCTTAGCGTTTGGGGTAGGGCTGGAGACCCAGTACTTC. It codes for CASSLAFGVGLETQYF. The full variable domain, rest sourced from reference TRBV11-2 and TRBJ2-5, is EAGVAQSPRYKIIEKRQSVAFWCNPISGHATLYWYQQILGQGPKLLIQFQNNGVVDDSQLPKDRFSAERLKGVDSTLKIQPAKLEDSAVYLCASSLAFGVGLETQYFGPGTRLLVL.